This entry features one TCR beta chain sequence. This entry is derived from a study of radiation and T cells in renal cell carcinoma. Looking at the study overall: Nephrectomy followed 15 Gy stereotactic body radiation by 4 weeks.

Germline assignment: CDR1 SNHLY and CDR2 FYNNEI. The CDR3 contains 15 residues. With V trimmed by 5 bases and J by 11 bases, 10 bases remained unmatched. Time point denoted: baseline pretreatment blood. Treatment: 15 Gy SBRT to primary tumor, nephrectomy 4 weeks later. Some clones are missing from TCRdb's copy, which holds only in-frame ones; the method was immunoSEQ multiplex PCR. Among 110,000 to 150,000 clones listed, about 88% were seen once. The source was blood, collected from a patient whose treatment included radiotherapy and nephrectomy. The clonotype originates from a woman aged 45-65 years with renal cell carcinoma. The rearrangement links TRBV2 to TRBJ1-5; 12 positions agree with TRBD1. The CDR3 spells CASSPFPGQGAAQHF. Written as DNA, the CDR3 is TGTGCCAGCAGTCCGTTCCCGGGACAGGGGGCGGCCCAGCATTTT.